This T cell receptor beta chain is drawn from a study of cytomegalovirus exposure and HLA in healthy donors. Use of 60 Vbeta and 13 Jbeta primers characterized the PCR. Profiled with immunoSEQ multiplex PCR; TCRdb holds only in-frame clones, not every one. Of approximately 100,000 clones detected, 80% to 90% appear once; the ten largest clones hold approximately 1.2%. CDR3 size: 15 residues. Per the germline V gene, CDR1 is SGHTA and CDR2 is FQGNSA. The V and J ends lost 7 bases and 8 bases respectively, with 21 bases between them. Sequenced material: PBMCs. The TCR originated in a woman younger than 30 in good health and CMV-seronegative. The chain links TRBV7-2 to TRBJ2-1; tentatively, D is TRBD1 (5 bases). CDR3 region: CASTLGPREFYEQFF. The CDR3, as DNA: TGTGCCAGCACCCTGGGGCCTAGGGAATTTTATGAGCAGTTCTTC.